The clone carrying this T cell receptor (beta chain) was seen a few times. The data derive from a study of T cell repertoires in cytomegalovirus infection. TCRdb redid the calling of the reads with MiXCR, one entry per CDR3 protein. The data hold approximately 700,000 distinct CDR3 sequences, with 35% to 45% observed a single time. Input material: PBMCs. The TCR originated in a human donor in good health (CMV status not recorded). Some clones in this sample may be carry-over from other donors' samples.

This CDR3 is CASSPGQGAIYEQYF. Written as DNA, the CDR3 is TGTGCCAGCAGTCCCGGACAGGGGGCAATCTACGAGCAGTACTTC. The V and J genes are TRBV28 and TRBJ2-7, with TRBD1 matching over 11 bases. The J segment lost 3 bases and the V segment lost 5 bases, leaving 6 bases of the junction unmatched. CDR1 is MDHEN and CDR2 is SYDVKM in the germline V gene. The CDR3 runs 15 residues.